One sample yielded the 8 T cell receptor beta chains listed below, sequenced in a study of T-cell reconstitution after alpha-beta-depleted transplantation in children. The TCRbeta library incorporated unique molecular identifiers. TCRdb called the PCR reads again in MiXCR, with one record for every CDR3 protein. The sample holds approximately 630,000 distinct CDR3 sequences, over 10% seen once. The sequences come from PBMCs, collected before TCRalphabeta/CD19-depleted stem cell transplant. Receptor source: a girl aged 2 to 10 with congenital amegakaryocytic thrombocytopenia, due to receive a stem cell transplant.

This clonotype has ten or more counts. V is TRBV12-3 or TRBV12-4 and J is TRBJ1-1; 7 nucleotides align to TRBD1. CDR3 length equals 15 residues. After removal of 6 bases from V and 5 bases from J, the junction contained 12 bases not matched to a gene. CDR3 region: CASRRSVAGGTEAFF. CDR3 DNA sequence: TGTGCCAGCAGGCGAAGCGTGGCAGGGGGGACTGAAGCTTTCTTT.

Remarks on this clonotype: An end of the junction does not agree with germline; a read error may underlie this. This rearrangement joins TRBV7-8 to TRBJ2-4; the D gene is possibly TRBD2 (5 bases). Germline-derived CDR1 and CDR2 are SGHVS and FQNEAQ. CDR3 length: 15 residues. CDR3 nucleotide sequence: TGTGCCAGCAGCTTAGGACTACTGGCCAAAAACAATCAGTACTTC. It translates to CASSLGLLAKNNQYF.

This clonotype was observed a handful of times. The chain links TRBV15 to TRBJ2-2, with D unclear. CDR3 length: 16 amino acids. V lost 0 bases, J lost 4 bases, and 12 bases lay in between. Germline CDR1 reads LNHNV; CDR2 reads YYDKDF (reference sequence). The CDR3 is CATSRDLNAGTGELFF. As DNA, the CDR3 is TGTGCCACCAGCAGAGACCTTAATGCCGGCACCGGGGAGCTGTTTTTT.

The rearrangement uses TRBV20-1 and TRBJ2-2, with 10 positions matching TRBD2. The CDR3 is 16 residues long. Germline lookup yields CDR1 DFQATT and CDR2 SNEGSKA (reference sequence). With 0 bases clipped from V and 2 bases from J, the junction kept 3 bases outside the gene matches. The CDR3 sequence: CSARDWTSGNTGELFF. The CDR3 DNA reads TGCAGTGCTAGAGATTGGACTAGCGGTAACACCGGGGAGCTGTTTTTT.

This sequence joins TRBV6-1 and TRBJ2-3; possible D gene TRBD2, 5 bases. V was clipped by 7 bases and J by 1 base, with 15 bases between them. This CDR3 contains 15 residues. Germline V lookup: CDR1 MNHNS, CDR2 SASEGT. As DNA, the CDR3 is TGTGCCAGCACCAACCTGGCGGAGGGCACAGATACGCAGTATTTT. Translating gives CASTNLAEGTDTQYF.

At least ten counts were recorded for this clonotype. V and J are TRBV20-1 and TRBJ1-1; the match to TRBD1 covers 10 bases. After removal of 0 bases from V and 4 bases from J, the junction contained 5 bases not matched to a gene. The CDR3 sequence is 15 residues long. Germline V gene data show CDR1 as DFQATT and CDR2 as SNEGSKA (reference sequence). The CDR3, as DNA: TGCAGTGCTAGAGATGGAGGACAGGGGGGCACTGAAGCTTTCTTT. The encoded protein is CSARDGGQGGTEAFF.

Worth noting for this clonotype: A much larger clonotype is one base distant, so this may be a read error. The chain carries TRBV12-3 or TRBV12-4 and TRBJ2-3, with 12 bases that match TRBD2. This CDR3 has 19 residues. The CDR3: CTSSLDFTSGRSSTDTQYF. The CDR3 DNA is TGTACCAGCAGTTTAGACTTTACTAGCGGGAGGTCTAGCACAGATACGCAGTATTTT.

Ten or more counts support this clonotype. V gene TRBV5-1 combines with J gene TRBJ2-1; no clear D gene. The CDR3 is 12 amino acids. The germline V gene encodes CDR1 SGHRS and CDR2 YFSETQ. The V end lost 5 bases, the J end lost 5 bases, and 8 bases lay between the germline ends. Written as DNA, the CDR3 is TGCGCCAGCAGGTCTAGGGACAATGAGCAGTTCTTC. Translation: CASRSRDNEQFF.